This TCR beta chain came from a study of blood T cell repertoires in COVID-19. Study-wide context: Italy, Spain and the United States were the sources of the convalescent and acute COVID-19 samples.

Produced via immunoSEQ multiplex PCR; TCRdb's table is partial and in-frame only. The sample consists of tens of thousands of clones, approximately 90% of them appearing once. The germline V and J ends were trimmed by 0 bases and 5 bases, with 16 bases remaining between them. The CDR3 is 16 residues long. Germline lookup yields CDR1 LGHNA and CDR2 YNFKEQ. This clonotype was obtained from a human donor with active COVID-19. The donor label of this sample is uncertain. Sequencing was done on a sample of peripheral blood. The V and J genes are TRBV4-2 and TRBJ1-2, with D possibly matching TRBD1 (5 bases). The CDR3, as DNA: TGTGCCAGCAGCCAAGATATTGGAGGGGCGTTATATGGCTACACCTTC. Residues: CASSQDIGGALYGYTF.